This T cell receptor (beta chain) derives from a study of blood T cell repertoires in COVID-19. The wider study: T cells, B-cell-depleted T cells, or PBMCs supplied cDNA or gDNA.

Only in-frame clones appear in the TCRdb table, and some are missing; sequencing was by immunoSEQ multiplex PCR. The data show roughly 200,000 clones, 70% to 80% seen once. The sequenced material came from peripheral blood. This clonotype was obtained from a woman aged 35 to 49 with COVID-19, enrolled during active disease.

The CDR3 loop reads CATSWGLSNQPQHF. DNA of the CDR3: TGTGCCACCTCTTGGGGGCTTAGCAATCAGCCCCAGCATTTT. The V and J genes are TRBV15 and TRBJ1-5; D possibly corresponds to TRBD1 (6 bases). Per germline, CDR1 LNHNV and CDR2 YYDKDF (reference sequence). Trimming took 8 bases from V and 0 from J, leaving 11 bases between them. The CDR3 is 14 amino acids.